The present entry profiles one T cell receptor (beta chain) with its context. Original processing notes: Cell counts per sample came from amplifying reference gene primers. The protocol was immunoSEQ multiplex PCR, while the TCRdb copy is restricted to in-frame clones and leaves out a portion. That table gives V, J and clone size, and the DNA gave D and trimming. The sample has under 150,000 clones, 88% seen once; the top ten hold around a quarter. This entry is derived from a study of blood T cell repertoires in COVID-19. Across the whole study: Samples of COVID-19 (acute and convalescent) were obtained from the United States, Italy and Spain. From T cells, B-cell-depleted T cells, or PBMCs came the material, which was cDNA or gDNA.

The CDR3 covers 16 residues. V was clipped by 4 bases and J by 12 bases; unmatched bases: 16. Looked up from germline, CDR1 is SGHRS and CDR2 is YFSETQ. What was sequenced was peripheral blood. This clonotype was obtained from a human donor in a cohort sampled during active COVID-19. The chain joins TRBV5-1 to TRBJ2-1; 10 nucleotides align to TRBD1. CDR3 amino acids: CASSQQPGQGLLGQFF. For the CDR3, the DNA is TGCGCCAGCAGCCAACAGCCGGGACAGGGGCTACTGGGGCAGTTCTTC.